The 9 T cell receptor beta chains presented below share a single source sample, sequenced in a study of Graves' ophthalmopathy and Graves' hyperthyroidism. Researchers took RNA transcripts and amplified TCR beta CDR3 regions from them. RT-PCR was first run with HTBI primers, then multiplex PCR in a second round. TCRdb called the multiplex PCR reads again in MiXCR, with one record for every CDR3 protein. The profile shows around 36,000 distinct CDR3 sequences, about 50% of them singletons. Input material: peripheral blood. The receptors shown here come from an adult woman with stable Graves' hyperthyroidism.

The chain carries TRBV29-1 and TRBJ1-4, with TRBD1 identical over 9 bases. Germline-derived CDR1 and CDR2 are SQVTM and ANQGSEA. V shed 7 bases and J 5 bases; nucleotides not matched to a gene: 2. CDR3 size: 12 residues. The CDR3 sequence is CSAGTGNEKLFF. The CDR3 DNA is TGCAGCGCAGGGACAGGGAATGAAAAACTGTTTTTT.

The gene calls are TRBV12-3 or TRBV12-4 and TRBJ2-7; 9 bases match TRBD1. The CDR3 extends over 14 amino acids. J was trimmed by 4 bases and V by 6 bases; bases with no gene match: 7. The CDR3 spells CASSTGTGWYEQYF. CDR3 DNA: TGTGCCAGCAGCACCGGGACAGGGTGGTACGAGCAGTACTTC.

The chain couples TRBV2 to TRBJ2-7; D uncertain. Trimming cost V 0 bases and J 0 bases, with 15 bases left between them. This CDR3 is 17 amino acids long. CDR1 is SNHLY, CDR2 FYNNEI, per germline. Here the CDR3 DNA reads TGTGCCAGCAGTGAAGCGCTTCATGGGGTGAGCTCCTACGAGCAGTACTTC. It is translated as CASSEALHGVSSYEQYF.

The table lists this clonotype with many counts. This chain joins TRBV12-3 or TRBV12-4 and TRBJ2-7; the D is unclear. The CDR3 contains 13 residues. V lost 1 base, J lost 4 bases, and 8 bases lay in between. CDR3 in DNA: TGTGCCAGCAGTTTAGGAAATATTTACGAGCAGTACTTC. Encoded protein: CASSLGNIYEQYF.

The V and J genes are TRBV4-1 and TRBJ2-3; TRBD2 might be the D (6 bases). Between the trimmed V and J ends, which lost 3 bases and 5 bases, there was a span of 6 bases. Germline V gives CDR1 MGHRA, CDR2 YSYEKL. The CDR3 contains 12 residues. CDR3 nucleotide sequence: TGCGCCAGCAGCCATAGCGGAGATACGCAGTATTTT. Translated: CASSHSGDTQYF.

This sequence joins TRBV11-2 and TRBJ1-2; 7 bases agree with TRBD1. Germline CDR1 is SGHAT and CDR2 is FQNNGV. There are 15 residues in the CDR3. V lost 4 bases to trimming and J lost 2 bases; unmatched junction nucleotides: 7. The DNA for the CDR3 is TGTGCCAGCAGCTCCACCGGGACAGCGAACTATGGCTACACCTTC. Its protein is CASSSTGTANYGYTF.

This clonotype has a single count. V is TRBV9 and J is TRBJ2-6, with a tentative D call TRBD2 (6 bases). Germline CDR1 reads SGDLS; CDR2 reads YYNGEE. CDR3 size: 19 residues. V was trimmed by 2 bases and J by 4 bases, leaving 22 bases between them. The CDR3: CASSVGVAGGASGANVLTF. The CDR3 DNA sequence: TGTGCCAGCAGCGTCGGGGTGGCAGGCGGGGCCTCCGGGGCCAACGTCCTGACTTTC. Based on the CDR3 plus reference TRBV9 and TRBJ2-6, the full variable domain is DSGVTQTPKHLITATGQRVTLRCSPRSGDLSVYWYQQSLDQGLQFLIQYYNGEERAKGNILERFSAQQFPDLHSELNLSSLELGDSALYFCASSVGVAGGASGANVLTFGAGSRLTVL.

In its sample, this clonotype was seen a few times. The V gene is TRBV7-8, the J gene TRBJ1-6, with TRBD1 matching over 10 bases. Germline assignment: CDR1 SGHVS and CDR2 FQNEAQ. There are 14 residues in the CDR3. Unmatched junction bases numbered 6, after V lost 6 bases and J lost 10 bases. The CDR3 nucleotides are TGTGCCAGCAGTCCCGGGACAGGGGTATCACCCCTCCACTTT. Translation: CASSPGTGVSPLHF.

Concerning this clonotype: A much larger clonotype is one base distant, so this may be a read error. The rearrangement links TRBV28 to TRBJ1-3; unclear D gene. The length of the CDR3 is 14 residues. Germline V gene data show CDR1 as MDHEN and CDR2 as SYDVKM. The DNA of the CDR3 is TGTGCCAGCAGTTTAAGCCCCATGCGAAACACCTTATATTTT. Translating gives CASSLSPMRNTLYF.